Each of the 5 T cell receptor beta chains below was sequenced from the same sample in a study of blood T cell repertoires in COVID-19. The protocol was immunoSEQ multiplex PCR, while the TCRdb copy is restricted to in-frame clones and leaves out a portion. The sample has some 160,000 clones, under 80% seen once. The sample consisted of peripheral blood. These receptors were taken from a man between 60 and 70 years old with acute or convalescent COVID-19.

The chain employs TRBV6-5 and TRBJ2-2; TRBD1 matches 8 bases. V shed 10 bases and J 4 bases; nucleotides not matched to a gene: 8. From germline, CDR1 is MNHEY and CDR2 SVGAGI. The CDR3 runs 14 residues. CDR3 nucleotide sequence: TGTGCCACCAAGGACAGGGCTTCCACCGGGGAGCTGTTTTTT. Translation gives CATKDRASTGELFF.

The chain couples TRBV9 to TRBJ2-2; D remains ambiguous. Germline V CDR1 and CDR2: SGDLS, YYNGEE. The CDR3 is 15 amino acids. V was trimmed by 6 bases and J by 0 bases, leaving 12 bases between them. The CDR3 sequence is CASTPGTTNTGELFF. The DNA of the CDR3 is TGTGCCAGCACCCCAGGAACAACGAACACCGGGGAGCTGTTTTTT.

This chain connects TRBV2 to TRBJ2-7, with 14 bases that match TRBD2. This CDR3 is built from 13 residues. Germline CDR1 and CDR2: SNHLY and FYNNEI. V shed 7 bases, J shed 6 bases, and the junction held 2 bases outside the gene matches. CDR3 bases: TGTGCCAGCAAAGGGACTAGCGGGAGCGAGCAGTACTTC. Its protein is CASKGTSGSEQYF.

This clone was seen a few times. The J gene is TRBJ1-4, the V gene TRBV3-1 (or the pseudogene TRBV3-2), with TRBD1 matching over 7 bases. The J segment lost 7 bases and the V segment lost 5 bases, leaving 13 bases of the junction unmatched. The CDR3 sequence is 16 residues long. Germline values: CDR1 LGHDT, CDR2 YNNKEL (reference sequence). CDR3 DNA sequence: TGTGCCAGCAGCTCAACCACAGGGGAGGCGTTTGAAAAACTGTTTTTT. Protein: CASSSTTGEAFEKLFF.

This sequence joins TRBV30 and TRBJ2-2; D may be TRBD1 (5 bases). The CDR3 is 15 residues long. Per the germline V gene, CDR1 is GTSNPN and CDR2 is SVGIG (reference sequence). Between the trimmed V and J ends, which lost 3 bases and 0 bases, there was a span of 11 bases. The CDR3 reads CAWRGGAANTGELFF. The DNA of the CDR3 is TGTGCCTGGAGAGGTGGGGCCGCGAACACCGGGGAGCTGTTTTTT.